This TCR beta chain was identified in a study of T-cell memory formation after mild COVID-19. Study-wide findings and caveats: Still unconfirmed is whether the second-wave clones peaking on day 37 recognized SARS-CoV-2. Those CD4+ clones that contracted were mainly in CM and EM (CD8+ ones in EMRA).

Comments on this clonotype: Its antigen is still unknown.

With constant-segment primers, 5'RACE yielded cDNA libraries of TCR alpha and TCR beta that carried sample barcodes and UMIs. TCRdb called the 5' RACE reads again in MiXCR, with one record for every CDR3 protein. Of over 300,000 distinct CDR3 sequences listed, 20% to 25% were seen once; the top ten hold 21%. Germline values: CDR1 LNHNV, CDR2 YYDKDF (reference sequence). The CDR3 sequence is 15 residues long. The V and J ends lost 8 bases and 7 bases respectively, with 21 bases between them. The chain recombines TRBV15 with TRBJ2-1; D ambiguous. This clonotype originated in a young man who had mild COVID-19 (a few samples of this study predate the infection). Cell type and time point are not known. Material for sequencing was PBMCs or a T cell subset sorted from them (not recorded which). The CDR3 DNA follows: TGTGCCACCCAGAGCCCGATCGGTAAGCGAAATGAGCAGTTCTTC. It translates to CATQSPIGKRNEQFF.